This is a list of T cell receptor beta chains from one sample in a study of cytomegalovirus exposure and HLA in healthy donors. Sequencing was performed with immunoSEQ multiplex PCR; in TCRdb, only in-frame clones are kept and a portion is missing. The sample has roughly 120,000 clones; 70% to 85% are singletons. Specimen: PBMCs. These receptors all come from a man aged 50-60 years in good health and CMV-seropositive. The CDR3 runs from the conserved cysteine through the conserved F or W. The D gene is left open where the match is weak. Clone size, where shown, is once, few, many, or a class for clones that have expanded.

CDR3aa	CDR3nt	v_gene	abundance	d_gene	j_gene
CAISVGQTDTEAFF	TGTGCCATCAGTGTTGGGCAGACGGACACTGAAGCTTTCTTT	TRBV10-3	-	-	TRBJ1-1
CASGTAYEQYF	TGTGCCAGCGGGACAGCCTACGAGCAGTACTTC	TRBV19	-	TRBD1	TRBJ2-7
CASSGRTSGGTDTQYF	TGTGCCAGCAGCGGAAGGACTAGCGGGGGCACAGATACGCAGTATTTT	TRBV9	-	TRBD2	TRBJ2-3
CASIPRGRGPEAFF	TGTGCCAGCATCCCGAGGGGGCGGGGTCCTGAAGCTTTCTTT	TRBV7-9	-	TRBD1	TRBJ1-1
CASTGGGREMDEQFF	TGCGCCAGTACGGGGGGGGGCAGGGAGATGGATGAGCAGTTCTTC	TRBV5-1	-	TRBD2	TRBJ2-1
CASSDRQEGGYTF	TGTGCCAGCAGTGATCGGCAGGAAGGTGGCTACACCTTC	TRBV2	once	-	TRBJ1-2
CASSPRRDNQPQHF	TGTGCCAGCTCACCACGCAGGGATAATCAGCCCCAGCATTTT	TRBV18	few	-	TRBJ1-5
CASSLADSGADTQYF	TGCGCCAGCAGCTTGGCGGACAGTGGCGCAGATACGCAGTATTTT	TRBV5-1	-	-	TRBJ2-3
CASSANQETQYF	TGCGCCAGCAGCGCTAACCAAGAGACCCAGTACTTC	TRBV10-1	-	-	TRBJ2-5
CASSVTGGTNYGYTF	TGTGCCAGCAGCGTGACAGGGGGGACTAACTATGGCTACACCTTC	TRBV9	-	TRBD1	TRBJ1-2
CASSRDRGPSFF	TGTGCCAGCAGCCGGGACAGGGGGCCATCTTTCTTT	TRBV5-6	-	TRBD1	TRBJ1-1
CASSRDRGHYEQYF	TGTGCCAGCAGCCGGGACAGGGGGCACTACGAGCAGTACTTC	TRBV11-1	few	TRBD1	TRBJ2-7
CAWNRRGGSEAFF	TGTGCCTGGAATCGCAGGGGCGGTTCTGAAGCTTTCTTT	TRBV30	-	-	TRBJ1-1
CASRSGGVYEQYF	TGTGCCAGCAGGTCGGGGGGCGTCTACGAGCAGTACTTC	TRBV28	-	-	TRBJ2-7
CSVEEEVNTEAFF	TGCAGCGTTGAAGAAGAGGTGAACACTGAAGCTTTCTTT	TRBV29-1	-	-	TRBJ1-1
CASSQDAGQGGFTDTQYF	TGTGCCAGCAGCCAAGATGCGGGACAGGGTGGTTTCACAGATACGCAGTATTTT	TRBV4-2	-	TRBD1	TRBJ2-3
CASSSRIGYRENIQYF	TGTGCCAGCAGCTCCCGGATAGGCTACAGGGAAAACATTCAGTACTTC	TRBV7-2	few	-	TRBJ2-4
CASSLETGQAYEQYF	TGTGCCAGCAGCTTAGAAACGGGACAGGCCTACGAGCAGTACTTC	TRBV11-2	-	TRBD1	TRBJ2-7
CASSPQPQVGTGGYGYTF	TGCGCCAGCAGCCCCCAACCCCAGGTGGGGACAGGGGGCTATGGCTACACCTTC	TRBV5-1	-	TRBD1	TRBJ1-2
CASSLHGTGGSGTEAFF	TGTGCCAGCAGCCTGCACGGGACAGGGGGATCTGGCACTGAAGCTTTCTTT	TRBV4-2	many	TRBD1	TRBJ1-1
CASSRGTTSSYEQYF	TGCGCCAGCAGCCGCGGGACCACAAGCTCCTACGAGCAGTACTTC	TRBV4-1	few	-	TRBJ2-7
CASSGSDFETQYF	TGTGCCAGCAGCGGATCAGATTTCGAAACCCAGTACTTC	TRBV9	-	-	TRBJ2-5
CASSPTTTHPGNTIYF	TGTGCCAGCAGCCCTACGACAACTCACCCTGGAAACACCATATATTTT	TRBV9	-	-	TRBJ1-3
CASSWGRQGSYEQYF	TGCGCCAGCAGCTGGGGGCGACAGGGTTCCTACGAGCAGTACTTC	TRBV5-1	-	TRBD1	TRBJ2-7
CASSVTGSGNTEAFF	TGTGCCAGCAGTGTGACAGGGTCAGGGAACACTGAAGCTTTCTTT	TRBV27	-	TRBD1	TRBJ1-1
CASSSSGTSSSYEQYF	TGTGCCAGCTCATCTTCCGGGACTAGCAGCTCCTACGAGCAGTACTTC	TRBV18	-	TRBD2	TRBJ2-7
CASSLSGGSQETQYF	TGCGCCAGCAGCTTGAGCGGGGGTTCTCAAGAGACCCAGTACTTC	TRBV5-1	-	TRBD2	TRBJ2-5
CASQDTMNTEAFF	TGCGCCAGTCAGGACACCATGAACACTGAAGCTTTCTTT	TRBV5-1	-	-	TRBJ1-1
CASSQGGTRKGADTQYF	TGTGCCAGCAGCCAAGGTGGGACTAGGAAAGGGGCAGATACGCAGTATTTT	TRBV4-2	-	TRBD2	TRBJ2-3
CASSSEKETGEIQYF	TGTGCCAGCAGTTCAGAGAAGGAGACAGGGGAGATTCAGTACTTC	TRBV28	-	TRBD1	TRBJ2-4
CSSSLYSNQPQHF	TGTTCCAGCAGCCTTTATAGCAATCAGCCCCAGCATTTT	TRBV7-9	-	-	TRBJ1-5
CASSSNRYEQYF	TGTGCCAGTAGTTCGAACAGATACGAGCAGTACTTC	TRBV19	-	-	TRBJ2-7
CAWSTGSGANVLTF	TGTGCCTGGAGTACAGGCTCTGGGGCCAACGTCCTGACTTTC	TRBV30	-	-	TRBJ2-6
CATSERTSGRRVDEQYF	TGTGCCACCAGCGAGAGGACTAGCGGGAGAAGGGTTGACGAGCAGTACTTC	TRBV15	-	TRBD2	TRBJ2-7
CASRLGTGVNEKLFF	TGTGCCAGCAGACTCGGGACAGGGGTTAATGAAAAACTGTTTTTT	TRBV2	-	TRBD1	TRBJ1-4
CASRGTGGVTEAFF	TGTGCCAGCAGGGGGACAGGGGGCGTAACTGAAGCTTTCTTT	TRBV2	-	TRBD1	TRBJ1-1
CASSPTQLAGVYEQYF	TGTGCCAGCAGCCCCACCCAGCTAGCGGGAGTCTACGAGCAGTACTTC	TRBV11-2	-	TRBD2	TRBJ2-7
CACLPSGHNYEQYF	TGTGCCTGTCTACCCAGCGGGCATAACTACGAGCAGTACTTC	TRBV30	-	-	TRBJ2-7
CASPPGKGVVGPQHF	TGCGCCAGCCCCCCCGGAAAAGGGGTGGTGGGGCCCCAGCATTTT	TRBV5-1	-	-	TRBJ1-5
CASSTRGANPEAFF	TGTGCCAGCAGTACCAGGGGAGCTAATCCTGAAGCTTTCTTT	TRBV2	-	-	TRBJ1-1
CACKTGGNTYEQYF	TGTGCCTGCAAGACAGGGGGCAACACCTACGAGCAGTACTTC	TRBV30	-	TRBD1	TRBJ2-7
CAFGGQGAENSPLHF	TGTGCCTTCGGGGGACAGGGGGCTGAAAATTCCCCCCTCCACTTT	TRBV30	few	TRBD1	TRBJ1-6
CASSAPSRPGGYNEQFF	TGTGCCAGCTCTGCACCGTCGAGGCCCGGCGGCTACAATGAGCAGTTCTTC	TRBV18	-	-	TRBJ2-1
CASSLTGQGAMRETQYF	TGTGCCAGCAGCTTAACGGGGCAGGGCGCCATGCGCGAGACCCAGTACTTC	TRBV7-3	-	-	TRBJ2-5
CASSLGGTSTDTQYF	TGTGCCAGCAGCTTGGGGGGGACTAGTACAGATACGCAGTATTTT	TRBV5-4	-	TRBD2	TRBJ2-3
CASSTTGGAIGELFF	TGTGCCAGTAGTACGACGGGAGGGGCGATAGGGGAGCTGTTTTTT	TRBV19	-	TRBD2	TRBJ2-2
CASSLTGSLNTEAFF	TGTGCCAGCAGCCTGACAGGTTCTTTAAACACTGAAGCTTTCTTT	TRBV7-8	-	-	TRBJ1-1
CASSLGTAAMNTEAFF	TGTGCCAGCAGCTTAGGGACAGCTGCTATGAACACTGAAGCTTTCTTT	TRBV11-1	-	-	TRBJ1-1
CASSLVGVGYEQYF	TGTGCCAGCAGCTTAGTAGGGGTTGGGTACGAGCAGTACTTC	TRBV7-8	once	-	TRBJ2-7
CASGLGRTYEQYF	TGTGCTAGTGGTTTGGGCAGAACCTACGAGCAGTACTTC	TRBV12-5	-	-	TRBJ2-7
CASSLSTSGRRNEQFF	TGTGCCAGCAGTTTGTCGACTAGCGGGAGAAGGAATGAGCAGTTCTTC	TRBV6-5	-	TRBD2	TRBJ2-1
CASSEFGPRSTEAFF	TGTGCCAGCAGTGAATTTGGCCCGAGGAGCACTGAAGCTTTCTTT	TRBV6-1	-	-	TRBJ1-1
CATSYVTGRTPVEAFF	TGTGCCACCAGCTACGTGACAGGGCGAACACCCGTCGAGGCTTTCTTT	TRBV15	-	TRBD1	TRBJ1-1
CASSERDFYEQYF	TGTGCCAGCAGTGAACGGGACTTCTACGAGCAGTACTTC	TRBV6-1	-	-	TRBJ2-7
CACSGGGTDNEQYF	TGTGCCTGTTCTGGGGGAGGGACCGATAACGAGCAGTACTTC	TRBV30	-	TRBD2	TRBJ2-7
CASSLARANEKLFF	TGTGCCAGCAGCTTAGCCCGGGCTAATGAAAAACTGTTTTTT	TRBV7-9	few	-	TRBJ1-4
CAISELRGSSHEQYF	TGTGCCATCAGTGAACTTCGCGGGAGCTCCCACGAGCAGTACTTC	TRBV10-3	once	TRBD2	TRBJ2-7
CASSPLGLRTDTQYF	TGCGCCAGCAGCCCACTGGGACTACGCACAGATACGCAGTATTTT	TRBV4-1	-	TRBD2	TRBJ2-3
CASSPERRGSNEQFF	TGCGCCAGCAGCCCCGAAAGGCGGGGAAGCAATGAGCAGTTCTTC	TRBV4-3	-	-	TRBJ2-1